The present T cell receptor beta chain was sequenced within a study of graft-versus-host responses after intestinal transplantation. Study details: Grafts were multivisceral, liver-intestinal, or isolated intestinal. Every one of the recipients received anti-thymocyte globulin induction and afterwards took tacrolimus and steroids for around 3 years.

The method was immunoSEQ multiplex PCR; TCRdb's version includes in-frame clones alone and lacks a portion of them. The data contain 77,000 or so clones, about 94% of them singletons. Study-wide results and caveats: Across patients carrying graft-donor T cell macrochimerism, allografts held high graft-versus-host to host-versus-graft clonal ratios.

A word on this clone: Its antigen remains unknown.

This CDR3 comprises 18 residues. Germline trimming cut 5 bases from V and 5 bases from J; bases unmatched to any gene: 14. The germline gives CDR1 SEHNR, CDR2 FQNEAQ (reference sequence). The rearrangement uses TRBV7-9 and TRBJ2-5; 13 positions match TRBD2. The source of this sequence is a human donor who received an intestinal transplant. This sample comprised unstimulated CD8+ T cells sorted from spleen or lymph node cells, obtained before intestinal transplant. This CDR3 is CASSARLAGGRKRETQYF. The CDR3 coding sequence is TGTGCCAGCAGCGCCCGACTAGCGGGAGGTCGTAAGAGGGAGACCCAGTACTTC.